This TCR beta chain came from a study of regulatory and conventional T cells in RAG deficiency. Study-wide results and limits: Patient subsets had shorter CDR3s; Omenn Treg-Tconv overlap exceeded 80%. Control T-cell subsets had markedly higher Shannon entropy and lower Simpson indices than RAG-deficient patients. Other subsets showed about 10-fold reductions, but Treg unique TCR beta sequences fell 95 to 100-fold in these patients.

The method was immunoSEQ multiplex PCR; TCRdb's version includes in-frame clones alone and lacks a portion of them. The sample lists approximately 35,000 clones, 76% seen once, with roughly 3.5% in the top ten. On this clone itself: The antigen remains unidentified.

The CDR3 runs 15 residues. Germline trimming cut 10 bases from V and 1 base from J; bases unmatched to any gene: 10. Germline V gene data show CDR1 as SEHNR and CDR2 as FQNEAQ (reference sequence). Blood CD4+ CD25-low CD127-high conventional T cells supplied the genomic DNA template. These same records also appear under a second study, on regulatory T cells. That publication notes: The primer mix had 52 TRBV and 13 TRBJ primers.

J is TRBJ2-7 and V is TRBV7-9; 10 bases fit TRBD1. This TCR was sampled from a human donor in good health. The sequenced sample was CD4+ effector T cells sorted from blood. The CDR3 bases are TGTGCCACCGACCGGGGGACAGGGGCGTCCTACGAGCAGTACTTC. The encoded protein is CATDRGTGASYEQYF.